This TCR beta chain stems from a study of blood T cells in healthy people across ages. Study-wide results and limits: Diversity was higher, and naive CD4+ cells more numerous, in long-lived donors than in aged donors. Older age went with lower TCR beta diversity per million T cells, in a roughly linear way.

Concerning this clonotype itself: The antigen is unknown.

The authors ran a second PCR of roughly 6 to 12 cycles using a sample-barcoded 5' primer and a J-beta primer mix. Tags on each cDNA molecule came from a template-switch adaptor with 12 random nucleotides. Via MiXCR, TCRdb re-called the 5' RACE reads, giving one row per CDR3 protein. The sample lists 1.5 million to 2 million distinct CDR3 sequences, roughly 27% occurring once. This CDR3 contains 13 residues. The trim removed 6 bases at V and 9 bases at J, leaving 6 bases unmatched. Germline CDR1 is MNHNY and CDR2 is SVGAGI (reference sequence). Total RNA, at least 6 micrograms per sample, was extracted from PBMCs.

The specimen sequenced was blood. The source is a woman in her 30s in good health. V usage is TRBV6-6 and J usage is TRBJ2-1, with TRBD1 matching over 9 bases. CDR3 residues: CASSAGQGFEQFF. CDR3 DNA sequence: TGTGCCAGCAGCGCGGGACAGGGATTTGAGCAGTTCTTC.